This T cell receptor (beta chain) is from a study of cytomegalovirus exposure and HLA in healthy donors. Whole-study findings and limits: In a later analysis, the majority of CMV-associated beta chains seemingly showed HLA restriction. Using the classifier, cytomegalovirus status was reportedly diagnosed with high specificity and sensitivity. Available immune exposure information was restricted to CMV serostatus only.

The study ran its PCR with 60 Vbeta and 13 Jbeta primers. Clones were sequenced by immunoSEQ multiplex PCR, and TCRdb holds only the in-frame ones, with some missing. This table has about 130,000 clones, just under 80% appearing once. The CDR3 is 16 residues long. CDR1 SGHAT and CDR2 FQNNGV come from the germline V gene. V dropped 5 bases and J dropped 8; count of bases not matched to a gene: 13. It was healthy bone marrow donors who served as donors. This clone was counted only a few times. Its antigen is still unknown. This receptor was obtained from a man aged 25 to 40 in good health and CMV-seronegative. The chain recombines TRBV11-2 with TRBJ1-4; 8 bases align to TRBD1. The sample taken for sequencing was PBMCs. The CDR3 loop is CASSEEFMTGVEKLFF. The CDR3 DNA reads TGTGCCAGCAGCGAAGAGTTTATGACAGGGGTGGAAAAACTGTTTTTT.